This T cell receptor beta chain was profiled in a study of regulatory T cells in long-lasting Graves disease. Study-wide points: Persistent disease favored TRBV28, TRBJ1-2 and TRBJ2-5.

This CDR3 comprises 16 residues. Trimming at V came to 3 bases and at J to 0 bases, leaving 4 bases not matched to a gene. Germline V gives CDR1 WSHSY, CDR2 SAAADI. As for time point: newly diagnosed GD, antithyroid drugs for less than 3 months. Following extraction of RNA from PBMCs, that RNA was used to make the TCR library. This clonotype was found many times. The target antigen is unknown. Building the TCR beta libraries relied on iRepertoire HTBI primers, and CDR3 regions underwent Arm-PCR. MiXCR was run by TCRdb on the multiplex PCR reads, yielding one entry per CDR3 protein. The data show approximately 400,000 distinct CDR3 sequences, 15% seen once. Separately, the same data were catalogued under a study of T cells in Graves' hyperthyroidism and ophthalmopathy. Per that study: An initial round of RT-PCR targeting the TCR CDR3 relied on the HTBI primer set.

The chain employs TRBV10-2 and TRBJ2-1; TRBD2 matches 8 bases. The sequence derives from a woman aged 35 to 49 with Graves disease. The sample was peripheral blood mononuclear cells (PBMCs), taken at new diagnosis, from a patient treated with antithyroid drugs. This chain's CDR3 is CASSDLAGGSYNEQFF. CDR3 nucleotides: TGCGCCAGCAGTGACCTAGCGGGTGGCTCCTACAATGAGCAGTTCTTC.